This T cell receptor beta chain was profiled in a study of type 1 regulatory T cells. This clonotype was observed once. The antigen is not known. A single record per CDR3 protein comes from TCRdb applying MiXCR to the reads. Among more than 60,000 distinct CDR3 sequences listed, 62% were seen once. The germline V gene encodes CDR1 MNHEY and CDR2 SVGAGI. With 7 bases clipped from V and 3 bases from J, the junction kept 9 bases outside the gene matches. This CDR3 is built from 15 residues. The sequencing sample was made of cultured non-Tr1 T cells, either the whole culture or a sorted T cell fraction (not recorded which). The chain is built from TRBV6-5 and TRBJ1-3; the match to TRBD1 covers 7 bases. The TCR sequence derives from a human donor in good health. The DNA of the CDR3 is TGTGCCAGCATATTTCGAGGGGGCTTTGGAAACACCATATATTTT. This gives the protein CASIFRGGFGNTIYF.